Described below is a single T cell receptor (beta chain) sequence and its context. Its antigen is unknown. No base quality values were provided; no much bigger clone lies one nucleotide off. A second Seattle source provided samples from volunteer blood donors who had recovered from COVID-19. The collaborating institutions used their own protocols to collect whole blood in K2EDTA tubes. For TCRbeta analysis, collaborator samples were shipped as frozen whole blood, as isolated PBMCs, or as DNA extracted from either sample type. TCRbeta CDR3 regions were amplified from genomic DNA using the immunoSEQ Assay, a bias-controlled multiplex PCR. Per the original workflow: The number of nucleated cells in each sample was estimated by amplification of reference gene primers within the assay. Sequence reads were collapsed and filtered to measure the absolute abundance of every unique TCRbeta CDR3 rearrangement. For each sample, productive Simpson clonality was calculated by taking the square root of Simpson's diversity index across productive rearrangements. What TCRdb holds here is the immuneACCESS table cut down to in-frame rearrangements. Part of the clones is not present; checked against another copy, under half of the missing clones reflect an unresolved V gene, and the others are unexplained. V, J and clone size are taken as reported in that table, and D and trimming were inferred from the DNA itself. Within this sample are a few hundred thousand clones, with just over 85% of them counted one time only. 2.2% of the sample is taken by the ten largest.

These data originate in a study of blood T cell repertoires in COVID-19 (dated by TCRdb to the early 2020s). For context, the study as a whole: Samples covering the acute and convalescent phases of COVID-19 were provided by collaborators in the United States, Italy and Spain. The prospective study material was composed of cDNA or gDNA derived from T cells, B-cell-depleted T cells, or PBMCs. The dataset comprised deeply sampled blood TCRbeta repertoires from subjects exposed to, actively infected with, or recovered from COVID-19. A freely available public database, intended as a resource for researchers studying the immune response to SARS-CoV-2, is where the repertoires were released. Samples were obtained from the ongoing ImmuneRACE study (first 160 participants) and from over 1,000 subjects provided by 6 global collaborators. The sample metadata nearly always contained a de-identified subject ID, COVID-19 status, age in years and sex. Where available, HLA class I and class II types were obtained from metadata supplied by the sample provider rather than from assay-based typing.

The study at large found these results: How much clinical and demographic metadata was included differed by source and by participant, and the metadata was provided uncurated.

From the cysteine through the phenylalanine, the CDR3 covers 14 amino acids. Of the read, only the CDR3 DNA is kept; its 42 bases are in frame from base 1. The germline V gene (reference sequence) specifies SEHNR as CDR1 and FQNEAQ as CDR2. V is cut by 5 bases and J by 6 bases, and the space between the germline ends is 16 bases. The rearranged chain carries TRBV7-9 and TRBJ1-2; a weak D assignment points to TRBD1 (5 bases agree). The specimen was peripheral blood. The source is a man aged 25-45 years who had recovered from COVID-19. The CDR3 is CASSPGGEEDGYTF. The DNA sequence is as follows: TGTGCCAGCAGCCCCGGGGGGGAGGAGGATGGCTACACCTTC.